This T cell receptor (beta chain) stems from a study of beta chain features in type 1 diabetes. Regarding the study as a whole: Individuals with type 1 diabetes displayed fewer insertions and more deletions at VDJ junctions. Shortening that was moderate but significant affected the TCRB CDR3s of Type 1 diabetes patients in all four CD4+ subsets.

Populations obtained by sorting all exceeded 98% purity. cDNA synthesis used the whole RNA isolate, giving expressed TCRB sequences. Generated by immunoSEQ multiplex PCR, the TCRdb table keeps only in-frame clones and is missing some. The sample has 250,000 or so clones; about 71% are singletons. Remarks on this clone: Its antigen is not known.

The CDR3 loop spans 11 amino acids. The germline gives CDR1 MNHEY, CDR2 SVGAGI. V was trimmed by 2 bases and J by 11 bases, leaving 7 bases between them. Source material: naive CD4+ T cells from blood. This chain links TRBV6-5 with TRBJ2-1; D is uncertain. The TCR originated in a man between 25 and 39 years old in good health. CDR3 in amino acids: CASSYVGKQFF. The CDR3 DNA reads as TGTGCCAGCAGTTACGTGGGGAAGCAGTTCTTC.